These 4 T cell receptor beta chains were sequenced from one sample in a study of T cells in Graves' hyperthyroidism and ophthalmopathy. The CDR3 regions of TCR beta were amplified from RNA transcripts. HTBI primers were the set used in a first-round RT-PCR of the TCR CDR3. TCRdb analysed the multiplex PCR reads with MiXCR anew, one entry per CDR3 protein. Here the sample spans under 250,000 distinct CDR3 sequences, 17% being singletons. The specimen sequenced was blood. All receptors come from a man aged 45-60 years with Graves' hyperthyroidism.

This clonotype was counted a single time. This clone may be a read error of a much larger clone one base away. The chain recombines TRBV7-8 with TRBJ2-1; D may correspond to TRBD1 or TRBD2 (5 bases each). Germline V gene data show CDR1 as SGHVS and CDR2 as FQNEAQ. The CDR3 totals 14 residues. The V and J ends lost 5 bases and 8 bases respectively, with 16 bases between them. DNA of the CDR3: TGTGCCAGCAGCATGGGACGGACCGTCGATGAGCAGTTCTTC. It specifies CASSMGRTVDEQFF.

In regard to this clonotype: Possible read error: a much larger clone is one base away. The chain recombines TRBV7-9 with TRBJ2-7; the D is unclear. Germline V gene lookup returns CDR1 SEHNR and CDR2 FQNEAQ (reference sequence). Trimming took 3 bases from V and 3 from J, leaving 9 bases between them. The CDR3 contains 13 residues. The CDR3 reads CASSFTGFYEQYF. The CDR3 DNA reads as TGTGCCAGCAGCTTTACTGGCTTCTACGAGCAGTACTTC.

With regard to this clonotype: A much larger clone differs by one base, so this may be a read error. This chain connects TRBV19 to TRBJ2-1; D might be TRBD1 (6 bases). This CDR3 has 15 residues. Germline V gives CDR1 LNHDA, CDR2 SQIVND (reference sequence). In DNA, the CDR3 is TGTGCCAGTAGTAGACAGGAGAGCTCCTACAATGAGCGGTTCTTC. It yields the protein CASSRQESSYNERFF.

Many counts were recorded for this clonotype. This chain joins TRBV2 and TRBJ1-4, with a possible D match to TRBD1 (5 bases). The CDR3 extends over 16 amino acids. The V gene lost 4 bases and the J gene lost 4 bases, with 16 bases spanning the gap. The germline V gene encodes CDR1 SNHLY and CDR2 FYNNEI. In DNA, the CDR3 is TGTGCCAGCAGTGTATCGGGGGTTCAGGGTAATGAAAAACTGTTTTTT. This gives the protein CASSVSGVQGNEKLFF.